The present T cell receptor (beta chain) was sequenced within a study of PD-1 blockade in mismatch repair-deficient tumors. TCR sequencing covered a few patients who responded to pembrolizumab. This CDR3 is 16 amino acids long. Trimming took 2 bases from V and 6 from J; bases not matched to a gene: 7. Per the germline V gene, CDR1 is SEHNR and CDR2 is FQNEAQ (reference sequence). This clone was seen a single time. What it binds is unknown. Profiled with immunoSEQ multiplex PCR; TCRdb holds only in-frame clones, not every one. The sample has some 120,000 clones, approximately 86% seen once. Study-wide results and limits: Rapid post-treatment expansion, then contraction, generally preceding radiologic response, marked tumor-resident clones.

The sample was peripheral blood, taken 44 weeks after starting pembrolizumab. This chain joins TRBV7-9 and TRBJ2-1; 10 bases match TRBD2. The receptor was isolated from an adult with mismatch repair-deficient cancer. CDR3 DNA sequence: TGTGCCAGCAGCTTAAGGAGGGCTAGCGGGAGCAATGAGCAGTTCTTC. It specifies CASSLRRASGSNEQFF. Full variable domain (missing parts from reference TRBV7-9 and TRBJ2-1): DTGVSQNPRHKITKRGQNVTFRCDPISEHNRLYWYRQTLGQGPEFLTYFQNEAQLEKSRLLSDRFSAERPKGSFSTLEIQRTEQGDSAMYLCASSLRRASGSNEQFFGPGTRLTVL.